This T cell receptor (beta chain) appears in the sequencing data of a study of technical replicates of blood from a handful of donors. Germline V gene lookup returns CDR1 LNHDA and CDR2 SQIVND (reference sequence). V was shortened by 1 base and J by 0 bases, with 7 bases between the two germline ends. The CDR3 totals 15 residues. Clones were sequenced by immunoSEQ multiplex PCR, and TCRdb holds only the in-frame ones, with some missing. The sample lists fewer than 12,000 clones; 90% to 95% were seen once. The sequence was collected from a human donor in good health. The V gene is TRBV19, the J gene TRBJ2-1; D gene ambiguous. Sequences were obtained from PBMCs. The CDR3 DNA follows: TGTGCCAGTAGTATAGCCAGGTCCTCCTACAATGAGCAGTTCTTC. This translates into CASSIARSSYNEQFF. Full variable domain (missing parts from reference TRBV19 and TRBJ2-1): DGGITQSPKYLFRKEGQNVTLSCEQNLNHDAMYWYRQDPGQGLRLIYYSQIVNDFQKGDIAEGYSVSREKKESFPLTVTSAQKNPTAFYLCASSIARSSYNEQFFGPGTRLTVL.